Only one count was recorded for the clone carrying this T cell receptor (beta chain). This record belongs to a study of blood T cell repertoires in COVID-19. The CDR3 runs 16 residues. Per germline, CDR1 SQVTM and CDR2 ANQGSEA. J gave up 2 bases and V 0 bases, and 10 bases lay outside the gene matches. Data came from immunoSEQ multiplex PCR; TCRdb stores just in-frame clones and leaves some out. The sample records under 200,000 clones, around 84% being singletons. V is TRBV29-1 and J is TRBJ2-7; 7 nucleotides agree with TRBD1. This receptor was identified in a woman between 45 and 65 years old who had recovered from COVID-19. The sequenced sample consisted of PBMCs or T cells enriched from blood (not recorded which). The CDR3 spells CSVEERNRGGPYEQYF. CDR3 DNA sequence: TGCAGCGTTGAAGAGAGAAACAGGGGTGGACCCTACGAGCAGTACTTC.